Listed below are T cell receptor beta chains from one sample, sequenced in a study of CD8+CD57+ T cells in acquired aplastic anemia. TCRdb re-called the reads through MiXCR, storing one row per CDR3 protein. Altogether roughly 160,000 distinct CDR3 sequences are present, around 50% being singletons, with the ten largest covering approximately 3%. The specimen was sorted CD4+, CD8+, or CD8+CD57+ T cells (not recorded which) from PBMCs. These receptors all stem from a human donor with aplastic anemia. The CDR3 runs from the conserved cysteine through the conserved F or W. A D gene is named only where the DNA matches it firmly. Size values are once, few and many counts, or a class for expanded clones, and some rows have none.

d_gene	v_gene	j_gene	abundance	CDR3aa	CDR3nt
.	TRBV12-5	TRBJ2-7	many	CASGYRGGGEYEQYF	TGTGCTAGTGGTTACAGGGGAGGAGGCGAGTACGAGCAGTACTTC
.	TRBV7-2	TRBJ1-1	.	CASSLGANTEAFF	TGTGCCAGCAGCTTGGGGGCGAACACTGAAGCTTTCTTT
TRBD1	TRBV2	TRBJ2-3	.	CASSEAGTGHTDTQYF	TGTGCCAGCAGTGAAGCGGGGACAGGACACACAGATACGCAGTATTTT
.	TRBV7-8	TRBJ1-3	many	CASSANLLVSGNTIYF	TGTGCCAGCAGCGCCAACCTTCTCGTCTCTGGAAACACCATATATTTT
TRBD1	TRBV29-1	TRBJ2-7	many	CSGTGASYEQYF	TGCAGCGGGACAGGGGCCTCCTACGAGCAGTACTTC
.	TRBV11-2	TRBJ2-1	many	CASMQWGEQFF	TGTGCCAGCATGCAGTGGGGTGAGCAGTTCTTC
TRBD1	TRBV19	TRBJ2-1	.	CASSIRRGDRGQFF	TGTGCCAGTAGTATACGGAGAGGGGACAGGGGGCAGTTCTTC
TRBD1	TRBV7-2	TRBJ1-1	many	CASREDRGTEAFF	TGTGCCAGCAGGGAGGACAGGGGGACTGAAGCTTTCTTT
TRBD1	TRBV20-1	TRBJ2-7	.	CSATRTGTYEQYF	TGCAGTGCTACAAGGACAGGGACCTACGAGCAGTACTTC
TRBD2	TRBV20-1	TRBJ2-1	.	CSAGGVDSLAGGPFGQQFF	TGCAGTGCTGGCGGTGTGGACAGTTTAGCGGGAGGGCCCTTCGGACAGCAGTTCTTC
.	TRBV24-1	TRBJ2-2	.	CATSDPDRIDTGELFF	TGTGCCACCAGTGACCCGGACAGAATAGACACCGGGGAGCTGTTTTTT
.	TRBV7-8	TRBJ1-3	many	CASSQGQTGNTIYF	TGTGCCAGCAGCCAAGGACAGACTGGAAACACCATATATTTT
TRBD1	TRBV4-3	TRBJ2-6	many	CASSRGQGIGGANVLTF	TGCGCCAGCAGCCGTGGACAGGGGATAGGTGGGGCCAACGTCCTGACTTTC
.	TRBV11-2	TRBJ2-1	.	CASSLDLLSAYEQFF	TGTGCCAGCAGCTTAGATCTACTATCGGCCTATGAGCAGTTCTTC
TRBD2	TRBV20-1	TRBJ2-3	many	CSGEYWGLAKTDTQYF	TGCAGTGGCGAGTATTGGGGACTAGCGAAGACAGATACGCAGTATTTT
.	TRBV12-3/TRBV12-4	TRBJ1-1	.	CASSSLAGTEAFF	TGTGCCAGCAGTTCCTTGGCGGGCACTGAAGCTTTCTTT
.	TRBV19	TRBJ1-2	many	CASSIQGPNYGYTF	TGTGCCAGTAGTATCCAGGGACCTAACTATGGCTACACCTTC
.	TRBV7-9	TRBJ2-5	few	CASSPHPETQYF	TGTGCCAGCAGCCCCCACCCGGAGACCCAGTACTTC
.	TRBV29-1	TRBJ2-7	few	CSVNMDGQYF	TGCAGCGTTAATATGGACGGGCAGTACTTC
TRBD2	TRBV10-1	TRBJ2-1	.	CASSESLAGGAYNEQFF	TGCGCCAGCAGTGAGTCCCTAGCGGGAGGTGCTTACAATGAGCAGTTCTTC
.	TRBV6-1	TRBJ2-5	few	CASTAQGGRRTQYF	TGTGCCAGCACCGCGCAGGGGGGGCGCAGGACCCAGTACTTC
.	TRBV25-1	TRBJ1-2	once	CASKGRRKGGYAF	TGTGCCAGCAAAGGCAGGAGAAAGGGCGGCTACGCCTTC
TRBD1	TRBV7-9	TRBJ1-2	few	CASGPGQALGGYTF	TGTGCCAGCGGCCCCGGACAGGCCCTAGGTGGCTACACCTTC
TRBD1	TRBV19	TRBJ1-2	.	CASTTVTGPFGYTF	TGTGCCAGTACCACCGTGACAGGGCCCTTTGGCTACACCTTC
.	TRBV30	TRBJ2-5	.	CAWNDRQETQYF	TGTGCCTGGAATGACAGACAAGAGACCCAGTACTTC
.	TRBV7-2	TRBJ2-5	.	CASSLWGLDETQYF	TGTGCCAGCAGCTTATGGGGGCTCGACGAGACCCAGTACTTC
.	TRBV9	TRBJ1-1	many	CASSGAGGTEAFF	TGTGCCAGCAGCGGCGCGGGGGGGACTGAAGCTTTCTTT
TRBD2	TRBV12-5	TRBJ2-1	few	CASGRLRREDSNEQLF	TGTGCTAGTGGCCGGTTGAGGCGGGAGGATAGCAATGAGCAGCTCTTC
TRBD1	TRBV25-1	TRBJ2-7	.	CASSELTGIGTGEQYF	TGTGCCAGCAGTGAATTGACAGGGATAGGAACCGGCGAGCAGTACTTC
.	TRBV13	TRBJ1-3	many	CASSLNAGNTIYF	TGTGCCAGCAGCTTGAATGCTGGAAACACCATATATTTT
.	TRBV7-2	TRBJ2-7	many	CASSLRWADYEQYF	TGTGCCAGCAGCTTACGCTGGGCGGACTACGAGCAGTACTTC
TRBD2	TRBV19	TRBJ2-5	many	CASSIGGRVRETQYF	TGTGCCAGTAGTATAGGCGGGAGGGTCCGGGAGACCCAGTACTTC
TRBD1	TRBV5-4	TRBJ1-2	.	CASSLRQTGTGFYGYTF	TGTGCCAGCAGCTTAAGACAAACCGGGACAGGGTTCTATGGCTACACCTTC
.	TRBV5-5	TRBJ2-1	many	CASSLGNTYNEQFF	TGTGCCAGCAGCTTGGGTAATACCTACAATGAGCAGTTCTTC
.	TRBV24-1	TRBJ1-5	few	CATSDLPKVKPQHF	TGTGCCACCAGTGATTTGCCCAAGGTCAAGCCCCAGCATTTT
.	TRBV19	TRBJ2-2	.	CASSGGGNTGELFF	TGTGCCAGTAGTGGTGGGGGGAACACCGGGGAGCTGTTTTTT
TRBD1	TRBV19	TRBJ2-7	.	CASSTAGQVDPEQYF	TGTGCCAGTAGTACCGCGGGACAGGTCGATCCCGAGCAGTACTTC